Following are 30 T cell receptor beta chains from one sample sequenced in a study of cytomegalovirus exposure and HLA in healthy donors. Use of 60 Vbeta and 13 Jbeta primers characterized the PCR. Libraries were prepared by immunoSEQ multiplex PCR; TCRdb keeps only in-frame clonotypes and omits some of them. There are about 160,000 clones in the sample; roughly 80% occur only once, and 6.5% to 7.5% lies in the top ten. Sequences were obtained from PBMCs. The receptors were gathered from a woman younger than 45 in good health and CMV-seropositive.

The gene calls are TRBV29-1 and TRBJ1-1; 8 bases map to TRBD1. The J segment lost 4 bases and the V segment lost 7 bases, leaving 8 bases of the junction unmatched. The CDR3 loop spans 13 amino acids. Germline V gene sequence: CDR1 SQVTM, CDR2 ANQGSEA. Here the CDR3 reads CSGARQGSTEAFF. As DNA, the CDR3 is TGCAGCGGTGCGCGACAGGGGTCCACTGAAGCTTTCTTT. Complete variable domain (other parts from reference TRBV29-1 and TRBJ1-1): SAVISQKPSRDICQRGTSLTIQCQVDSQVTMMFWYRQQPGQSLTLIATANQGSEATYESGFVIDKFPISRPNLTFSTLTVSNMSPEDSSIYLCSGARQGSTEAFFGQGTRLTVV.

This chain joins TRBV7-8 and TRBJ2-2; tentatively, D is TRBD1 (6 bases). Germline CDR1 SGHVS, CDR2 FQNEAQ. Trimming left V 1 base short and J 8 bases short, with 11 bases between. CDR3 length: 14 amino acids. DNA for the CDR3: TGTGCCAGCAGCTTAGGGGGGCTAGAAGGGGAGCTGTTTTTT. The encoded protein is CASSLGGLEGELFF.

CDR3: CASSHTGRDSPLHF. In nucleotides, the CDR3 is TGTGCCAGCAGTCATACAGGGAGAGATTCACCCCTCCACTTT. The chain links TRBV6-1 to TRBJ1-6, with D possibly matching TRBD1 (6 bases). The ends were cut back, 5 bases at V and 8 bases at J, with 13 bases in the middle. This CDR3 comprises 14 residues. The germline gives CDR1 MNHNS, CDR2 SASEGT.

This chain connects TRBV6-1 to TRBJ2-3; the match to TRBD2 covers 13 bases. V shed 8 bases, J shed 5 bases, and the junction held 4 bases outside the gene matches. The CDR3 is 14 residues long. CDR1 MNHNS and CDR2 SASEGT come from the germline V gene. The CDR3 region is CASRTSGGVDTQYF. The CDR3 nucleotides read TGTGCCAGCCGGACTAGCGGGGGTGTAGATACGCAGTATTTT.

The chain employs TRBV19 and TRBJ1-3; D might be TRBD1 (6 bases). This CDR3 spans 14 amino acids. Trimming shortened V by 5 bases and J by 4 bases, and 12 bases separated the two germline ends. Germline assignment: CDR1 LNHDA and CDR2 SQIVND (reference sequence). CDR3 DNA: TGTGCCAGTAGTCCAGGGACAAAAGGAAACACCATATATTTT. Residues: CASSPGTKGNTIYF.

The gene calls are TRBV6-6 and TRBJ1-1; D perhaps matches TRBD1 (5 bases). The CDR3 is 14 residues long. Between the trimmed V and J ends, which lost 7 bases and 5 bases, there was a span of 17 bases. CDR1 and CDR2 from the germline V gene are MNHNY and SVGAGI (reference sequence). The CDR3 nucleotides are TGTGCCAGCACCTGGGGGGTCCGAGGGACTGAAGCTTTCTTT. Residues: CASTWGVRGTEAFF.

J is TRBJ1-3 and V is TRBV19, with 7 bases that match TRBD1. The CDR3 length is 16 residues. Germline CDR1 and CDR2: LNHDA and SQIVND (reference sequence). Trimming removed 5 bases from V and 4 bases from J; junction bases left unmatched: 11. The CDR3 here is CASSAGKGAKGNTIYF. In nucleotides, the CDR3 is TGTGCCAGTAGTGCTGGAAAGGGGGCGAAAGGAAACACCATATATTTT.

In nucleotides, the CDR3 is TGCGCCAGCATTCCGGAGGAAGCGCGATTCAATGAGCAGTTCTTC. Translating it yields CASIPEEARFNEQFF. The rearrangement joins TRBV10-2 to TRBJ2-1; D might be TRBD2 (5 bases). Germline CDR1 is WSHSY and CDR2 is SAAADI. Trimming took 7 bases from V and 6 from J, leaving 19 bases between them. This CDR3 contains 15 residues.

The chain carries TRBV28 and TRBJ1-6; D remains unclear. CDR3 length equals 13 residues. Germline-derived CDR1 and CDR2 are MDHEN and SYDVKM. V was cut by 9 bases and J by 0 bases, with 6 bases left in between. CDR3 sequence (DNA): TGTGCCAGTGGGCGCTCCTATAATTCACCCCTCCACTTT. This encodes CASGRSYNSPLHF.

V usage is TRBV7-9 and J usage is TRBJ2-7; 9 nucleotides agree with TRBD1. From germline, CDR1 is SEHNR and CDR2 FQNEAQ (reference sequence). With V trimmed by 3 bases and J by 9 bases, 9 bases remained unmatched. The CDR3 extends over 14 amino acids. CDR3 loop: CASSFGQGLDGQYF. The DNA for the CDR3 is TGTGCCAGCAGCTTCGGACAGGGGCTTGACGGGCAGTACTTC.

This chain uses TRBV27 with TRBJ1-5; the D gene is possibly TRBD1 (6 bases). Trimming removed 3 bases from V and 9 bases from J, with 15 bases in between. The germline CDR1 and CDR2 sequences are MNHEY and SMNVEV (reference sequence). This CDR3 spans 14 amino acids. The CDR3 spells CASSFAGAPSPQHF. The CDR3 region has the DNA TGTGCCAGCAGTTTCGCAGGGGCCCCGTCGCCCCAGCATTTT.

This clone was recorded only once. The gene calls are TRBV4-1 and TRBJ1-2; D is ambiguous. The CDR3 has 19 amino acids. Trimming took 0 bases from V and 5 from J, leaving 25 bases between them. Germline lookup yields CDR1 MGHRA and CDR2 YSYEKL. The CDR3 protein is CASSQDHPSGALASYGYTF. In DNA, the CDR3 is TGCGCCAGCAGCCAAGACCACCCCTCGGGAGCCTTGGCGAGTTATGGCTACACCTTC.

CDR3 protein: CASSVASGGAEFRSYGYTF. The CDR3 DNA is TGTGCCAGCAGCGTAGCCTCAGGGGGCGCAGAATTCCGTTCCTATGGCTACACCTTC. The V call is TRBV9, the J call TRBJ1-2, with 8 bases fitting TRBD1. V was pared by 0 bases and J by 4 bases, with 17 bases of the junction left unmatched. The CDR3 spans 19 residues. CDR1 and CDR2 from the germline V gene are SGDLS and YYNGEE. The full variable domain, with the rest looked up from reference TRBV9 and TRBJ1-2, is DSGVTQTPKHLITATGQRVTLRCSPRSGDLSVYWYQQSLDQGLQFLIQYYNGEERAKGNILERFSAQQFPDLHSELNLSSLELGDSALYFCASSVASGGAEFRSYGYTFGSGTRLTVV.

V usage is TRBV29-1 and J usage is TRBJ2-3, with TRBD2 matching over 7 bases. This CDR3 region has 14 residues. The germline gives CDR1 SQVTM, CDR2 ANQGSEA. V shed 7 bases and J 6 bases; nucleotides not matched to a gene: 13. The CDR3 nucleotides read TGCAGCGCCGCAAGGTCGGGGGGTTCCGATACGCAGTATTTT. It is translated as CSAARSGGSDTQYF.

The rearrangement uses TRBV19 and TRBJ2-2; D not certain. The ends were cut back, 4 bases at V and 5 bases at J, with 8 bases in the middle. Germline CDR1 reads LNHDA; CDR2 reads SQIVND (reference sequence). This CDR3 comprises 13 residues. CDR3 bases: TGTGCCAGTAGTACCTATAAGACCGGGGAGCTGTTTTTT. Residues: CASSTYKTGELFF.

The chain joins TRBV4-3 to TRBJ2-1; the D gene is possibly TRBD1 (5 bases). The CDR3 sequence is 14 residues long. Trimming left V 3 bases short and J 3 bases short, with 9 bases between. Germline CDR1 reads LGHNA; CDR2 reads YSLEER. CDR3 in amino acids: CASSHRQGYNEQFF. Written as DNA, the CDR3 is TGCGCCAGCAGCCACCGTCAGGGCTACAATGAGCAGTTCTTC.

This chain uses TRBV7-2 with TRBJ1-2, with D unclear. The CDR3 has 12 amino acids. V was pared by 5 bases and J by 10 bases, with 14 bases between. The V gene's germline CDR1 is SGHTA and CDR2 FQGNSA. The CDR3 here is CASSRSPVTYTF. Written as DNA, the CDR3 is TGTGCCAGCAGCCGAAGCCCCGTAACCTACACCTTC.

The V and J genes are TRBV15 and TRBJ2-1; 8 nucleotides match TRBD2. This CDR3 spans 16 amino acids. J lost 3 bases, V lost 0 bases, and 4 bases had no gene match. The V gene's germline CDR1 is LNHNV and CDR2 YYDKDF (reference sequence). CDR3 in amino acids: CATSRDPAGVYNEQFF. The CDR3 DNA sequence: TGTGCCACCAGCAGAGATCCAGCGGGGGTCTACAATGAGCAGTTCTTC.

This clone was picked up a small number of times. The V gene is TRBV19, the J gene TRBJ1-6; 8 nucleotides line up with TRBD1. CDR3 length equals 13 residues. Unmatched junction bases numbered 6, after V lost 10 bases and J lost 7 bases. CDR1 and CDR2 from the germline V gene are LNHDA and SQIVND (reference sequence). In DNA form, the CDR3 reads TGTGCCACTACCCAGGGGGCGAATTCACCCCTCCACTTT. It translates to CATTQGANSPLHF.

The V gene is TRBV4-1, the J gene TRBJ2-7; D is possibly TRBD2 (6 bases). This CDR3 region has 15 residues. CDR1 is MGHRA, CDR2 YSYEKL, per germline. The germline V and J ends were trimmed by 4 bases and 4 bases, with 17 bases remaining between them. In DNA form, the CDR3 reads TGCGCCAGCAGCCCTCCCGGGACTGGTCCGTACGAGCAGTACTTC. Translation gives CASSPPGTGPYEQYF.

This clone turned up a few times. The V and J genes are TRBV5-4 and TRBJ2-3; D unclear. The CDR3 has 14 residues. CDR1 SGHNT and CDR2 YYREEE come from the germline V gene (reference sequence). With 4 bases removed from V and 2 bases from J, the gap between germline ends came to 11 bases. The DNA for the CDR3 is TGTGCCAGCAGCCCCGGCGGCATCACAGATACGCAGTATTTT. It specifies CASSPGGITDTQYF.

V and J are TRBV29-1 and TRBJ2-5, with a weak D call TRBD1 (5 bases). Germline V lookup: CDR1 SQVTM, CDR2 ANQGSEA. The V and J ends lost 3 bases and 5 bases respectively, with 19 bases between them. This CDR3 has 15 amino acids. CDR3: CSVDSLVGAYETQYF. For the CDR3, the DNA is TGCAGCGTTGATTCTCTCGTTGGGGCTTACGAGACCCAGTACTTC.

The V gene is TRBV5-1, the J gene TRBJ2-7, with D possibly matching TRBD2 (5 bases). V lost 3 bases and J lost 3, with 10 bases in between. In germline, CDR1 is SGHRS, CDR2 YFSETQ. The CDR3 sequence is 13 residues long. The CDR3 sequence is CASSSPGSYEQYF. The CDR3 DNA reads TGCGCCAGCAGCTCTCCGGGGAGCTACGAGCAGTACTTC. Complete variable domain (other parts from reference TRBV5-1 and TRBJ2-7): KAGVTQTPRYLIKTRGQQVTLSCSPISGHRSVSWYQQTPGQGLQFLFEYFSETQRNKGNFPGRFSGRQFSNSRSEMNVSTLELGDSALYLCASSSPGSYEQYFGPGTRLTVT.

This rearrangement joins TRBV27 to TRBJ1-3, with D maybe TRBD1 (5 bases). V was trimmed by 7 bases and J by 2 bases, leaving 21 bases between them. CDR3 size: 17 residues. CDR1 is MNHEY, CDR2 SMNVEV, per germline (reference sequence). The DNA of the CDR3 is TGTGCCAGCAAAAGTACGCGGGGACGTAGCCCTGGAAACACCATATATTTT. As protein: CASKSTRGRSPGNTIYF.

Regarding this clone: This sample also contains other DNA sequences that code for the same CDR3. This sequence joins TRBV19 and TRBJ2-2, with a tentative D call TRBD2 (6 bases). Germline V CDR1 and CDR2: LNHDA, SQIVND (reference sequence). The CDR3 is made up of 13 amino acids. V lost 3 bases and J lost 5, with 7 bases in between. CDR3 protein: CASSIRGTGELFF. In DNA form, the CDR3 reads TGTGCCAGTAGTATCCGGGGGACCGGGGAGCTGTTTTTT.

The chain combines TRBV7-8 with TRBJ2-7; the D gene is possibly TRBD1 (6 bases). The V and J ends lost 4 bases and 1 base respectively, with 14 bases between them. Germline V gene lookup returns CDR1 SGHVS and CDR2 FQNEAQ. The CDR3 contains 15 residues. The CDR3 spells CASSSSHDRSYEQYF. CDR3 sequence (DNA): TGTGCCAGCAGCTCATCGCACGACAGGTCCTACGAGCAGTACTTC.

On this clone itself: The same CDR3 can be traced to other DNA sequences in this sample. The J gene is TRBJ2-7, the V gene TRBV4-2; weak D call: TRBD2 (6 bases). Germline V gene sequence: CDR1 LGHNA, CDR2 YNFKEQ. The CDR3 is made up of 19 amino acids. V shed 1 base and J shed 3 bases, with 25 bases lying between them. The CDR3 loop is CASSQGPPSAAGFFYEQYF. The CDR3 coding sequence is TGTGCCAGCAGCCAAGGGCCCCCAAGTGCAGCGGGCTTCTTCTACGAGCAGTACTTC.

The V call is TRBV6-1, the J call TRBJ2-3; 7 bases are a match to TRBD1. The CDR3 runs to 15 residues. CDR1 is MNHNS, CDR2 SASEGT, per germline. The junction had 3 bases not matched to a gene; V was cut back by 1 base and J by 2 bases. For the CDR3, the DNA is TGTGCCAGCAGTGAAGTCAGGGGGATCACAGATACGCAGTATTTT. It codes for CASSEVRGITDTQYF.

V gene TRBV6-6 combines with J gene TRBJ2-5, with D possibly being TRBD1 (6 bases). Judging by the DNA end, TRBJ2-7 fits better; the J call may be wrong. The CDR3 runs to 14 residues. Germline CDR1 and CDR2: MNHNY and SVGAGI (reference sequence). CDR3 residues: CASSYKGVPYEQYF. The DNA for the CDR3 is TGTGCCAGCAGTTACAAGGGGGTACCCTACGAGCAGTACTTC.

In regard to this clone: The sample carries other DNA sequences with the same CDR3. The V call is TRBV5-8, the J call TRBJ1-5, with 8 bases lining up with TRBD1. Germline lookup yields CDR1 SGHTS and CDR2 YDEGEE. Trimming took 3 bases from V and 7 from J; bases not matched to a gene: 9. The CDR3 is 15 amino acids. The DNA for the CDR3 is TGTGCCAGCAGCTGGGATGGACAGGGTGGGCAGCCCCAGCATTTT. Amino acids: CASSWDGQGGQPQHF.